The rows below give T cell receptor beta chains drawn from one sample of a study of cytomegalovirus exposure and HLA in healthy donors. Measured with immunoSEQ multiplex PCR; TCRdb has only the in-frame clones, and not every one. The table lists 250,000 to 350,000 clones, roughly 85% of them singletons. Sequencing was carried out using PBMCs. The source of these receptors is a woman aged 18-35 years in good health and CMV-seronegative. The CDR3 runs from the conserved cysteine through the conserved F or W. The order of the fields is J gene, D gene, clone size, V gene, CDR3 DNA, CDR3 protein. D genes are given only for firm matches. Clone sizes are given selectively: once, few, many, or a class where the clone is expanded.

>TRBJ1-1|.|.|TRBV6-1
TGTGCCAGCAGTGAGGGTGGGGGGGCCGAAGCTTTCTTT
CASSEGGGAEAFF
>TRBJ2-7|TRBD2|once|TRBV5-4
TGTGCCAGCAGCCCCGGACTAGATTCCTACGAGCAGTACTTC
CASSPGLDSYEQYF
>TRBJ1-5|.|.|TRBV2
TGTGCCAGCAGTCAGAAAATGGACATATATAGCAATCAGCCCCAGCATTTT
CASSQKMDIYSNQPQHF
>TRBJ2-7|.|once|TRBV25-1
TGTGCCAGCAGTGGACCGACAGCCCTCGAGCAGTACTTC
CASSGPTALEQYF
>TRBJ2-5|TRBD2|.|TRBV28
TGTGCCAGCAGTTCCGGGACTAGCGGGAGTGAGACCCAGTACTTC
CASSSGTSGSETQYF
>TRBJ1-4|.|.|TRBV23-1
TGCGCCAGCAATTTCGACAAGGTTGGCGAAAAACTGTTTTTT
CASNFDKVGEKLFF
>TRBJ2-1|TRBD2|.|TRBV9
TGTGCCAGCAGCGTAGAGACGGGGGGTCACTACAATGAGCAGTTCTTC
CASSVETGGHYNEQFF
>TRBJ1-3|.|.|TRBV25-1
TGTGCCAGCAGTGACAGGTCCAGCTCTGGAAACACCATATATTTT
CASSDRSSSGNTIYF
>TRBJ2-3|.|.|TRBV28
TGTGCCACCTTCCGAACTACAGATACGCAGTATTTT
CATFRTTDTQYF
>TRBJ2-5|.|.|TRBV7-6
TGTGCCAGCAGCTTTACTAGCTTAGAGACCCAGTACTTC
CASSFTSLETQYF
>TRBJ1-2|.|.|TRBV28
TGTGCCAGCCGCGCCCCGGCGGCTAACTATGGCTACACCTTC
CASRAPAANYGYTF
>TRBJ2-3|.|once|TRBV21-1
TGTGCCAGCAGCAAAGCAACTAGCGGGCCACTTCGGGCAGATACGCAGTATTTT
CASSKATSGPLRADTQYF
>TRBJ2-7|TRBD2|few|TRBV19
TGTGCCAGTAGTATGGGAGGGGCCAGCGGCGGGAGAGCCTACGAGCAGTACTTC
CASSMGGASGGRAYEQYF
>TRBJ2-7|.|.|TRBV4-3
TGCGCCAGCAGCCTTGACTTGAGCTCCTACGAGCAGTACTTC
CASSLDLSSYEQYF
>TRBJ2-1|.|.|TRBV6-5
TGTGCCAGCAGTTACCTAACGGTCGGTCCCTACAATGAGCAGTTCTTC
CASSYLTVGPYNEQFF
>TRBJ2-1|.|.|TRBV27
TGTGCCAGCAGTAGTCTAGTGATCGATGAGCAGTTCTTC
CASSSLVIDEQFF
>TRBJ1-4|.|.|TRBV4-3
TGCGCCAGCAGCCTCTACAAGGGGGATAATGAAAAACTGTTTTTT
CASSLYKGDNEKLFF
>TRBJ2-2|.|.|TRBV4-1
TGCGCCAGCAGCCAAGTATCTCCCGGGGAGCTGTTTTTT
CASSQVSPGELFF
>TRBJ2-5|.|.|TRBV5-5
TGTGCCAGCAGCTTGGGTGGGGCTGCGGAGACCCAGTACTTC
CASSLGGAAETQYF
>TRBJ2-3|.|.|TRBV6-1
TGTGCCACAGCACAGGGAAGCACAGATACGCAGTATTTT
CATAQGSTDTQYF
>TRBJ2-6|.|.|TRBV5-1
TGCGCCAGCCGGACAGGGACTACTGGGGCCAACGTCCTGACTTTC
CASRTGTTGANVLTF
>TRBJ2-1|TRBD2|few|TRBV5-6
TGTGCCAGCAGCTTGGGGCTAGCGGACAATGAGCAGTTCTTC
CASSLGLADNEQFF
>TRBJ1-2|.|few|TRBV6-6
TGTGCCAGCAGACAGGACAGCCTCTATGGCTACACCTTC
CASRQDSLYGYTF
>TRBJ2-7|TRBD2|.|TRBV5-6
TGTGCCAGCAGCTTGGCCGGGGGGTTCTCCTACGAGCAGTACTTC
CASSLAGGFSYEQYF
>TRBJ2-7|TRBD1|.|TRBV15
TGTGCCACCAGCCCGGAGAGCGGGACAGGGGGCCACGAGCAGTACTTC
CATSPESGTGGHEQYF
>TRBJ2-5|.|.|TRBV2
TGTGCCAGCAGTGCCCGACAGATCCAAGAGACCCAGTACTTC
CASSARQIQETQYF
>TRBJ2-7|.|.|TRBV28
TGTGCCAGCAGTTTAGGAGGGACCGTTCATAAGGAGCAGTACTTC
CASSLGGTVHKEQYF
>TRBJ1-1|.|.|TRBV5-1
TGCGCCAGCAGCTTTGAGCTCTGGAGGATGAACACTGAAGCTTTCTTT
CASSFELWRMNTEAFF
>TRBJ2-1|.|.|TRBV21-1
TGTGCCACTTCATCTAGCGGGATCTCCTACAATGAGCAGTTCTTC
CATSSSGISYNEQFF
>TRBJ1-1|.|.|TRBV28
TGTGCCAGCAGTCTCCGCCAACGAGACAGACACCCCACTGAAGCTTTCTTT
CASSLRQRDRHPTEAFF
>TRBJ1-3|.|.|TRBV6-6
TGTGCCAGCAGTCCTCTGATGACAGGAGGAAACACCATATATTTT
CASSPLMTGGNTIYF
>TRBJ2-7|.|once|TRBV14
TGTGCCAGCAGCCAAGTCGAGGGACAAATCTACGAGCAGTACTTC
CASSQVEGQIYEQYF
>TRBJ2-7|TRBD1|few|TRBV6-5
TGTGCCAGCAGTTACGGGGGACAGACCTACGAGCAGTACTTC
CASSYGGQTYEQYF
>TRBJ1-1|.|.|TRBV7-3
TGTGCCAGCAGCTTAGGAGTCGGCACTGAAGCTTTCTTT
CASSLGVGTEAFF
>TRBJ1-1|.|.|TRBV29-1
TGCAGCGTCAGGGGAAACACTGAAGCTTTCTTT
CSVRGNTEAFF
>TRBJ2-7|TRBD2|.|TRBV4-3
TGCGCCAGCAGCCAAGTTGTGGGAGGGCCGGGGGAGCAGTACTTC
CASSQVVGGPGEQYF
>TRBJ1-4|.|once|TRBV28
TGTGCCAGCAGTTTAGAGCCGACTAATGAAAAACTGTTTTTT
CASSLEPTNEKLFF
>TRBJ1-3|.|.|TRBV27
TGTGCCAGCAGTTTGCAGGGTCCTGGAAACACCATATATTTT
CASSLQGPGNTIYF
>TRBJ1-4|.|.|TRBV7-6
TGTGCCAGCAGTACCGGACAATCAGGGGCAACTAATGAAAAACTGTTTTTT
CASSTGQSGATNEKLFF
>TRBJ2-7|.|.|TRBV4-2
TGTGCCAGCAGCCCCGGGCCGGGGACCTACGAGCAGTACTTC
CASSPGPGTYEQYF
>TRBJ1-5|.|.|TRBV5-4
TGTGCCAGCAGCTTGGGGCCTCAAACAGGGCCCAATCAGCCCCAGCATTTT
CASSLGPQTGPNQPQHF
>TRBJ2-7|.|.|TRBV5-1
TGCGCCAGCAGGGACACGGAATACGAGCAGTACTTC
CASRDTEYEQYF
>TRBJ1-2|.|few|TRBV2
TGTGCCAGCGGACGACAGGAGGATAACTATGGCTACACCTTC
CASGRQEDNYGYTF
>TRBJ2-7|TRBD2|.|TRBV2
TGTGCCAGCAGTCGACTAGCGGGAGATAACTACGAGCAGTACTTC
CASSRLAGDNYEQYF
>TRBJ1-2|TRBD1|.|TRBV6-1
TGTGCCAGCAGTGAAGCGGGACAGGGGGCGTCAACCTATGGCTACACCTTC
CASSEAGQGASTYGYTF